A selection of T cell receptor beta chains follows, all from one sample in a study of T cells in Graves' hyperthyroidism and ophthalmopathy. TCRdb recomputed calls from the multiplex PCR reads with MiXCR, one row per CDR3 protein. Of around 660,000 distinct CDR3 sequences detected, roughly 46% appear once; the ten largest clones hold more than 7%. Sequencing was performed on peripheral blood or thyroid tissue (not recorded which). These receptors all come from an adult man with Graves' disease, either hyperthyroidism or ophthalmopathy (not recorded which). The conserved cysteine and the conserved F or W are not part of the CDR3 here.

>TRBV5-1|13
ASRHDDGAAIGYT
>TRBV5-1|12
ASSLEAGGFEAF
>TRBV25-1|16
ASSSTMDNFATNEKLF
>TRBV5-1|13
ASSLQQPGTGELF
>TRBV9|12
ASSVGGVSYEQY
>TRBV6-2/TRBV6-3|10
ASSKLQGTQY
>TRBV5-1|11
ASSLGQGSEQY
>TRBV7-2|11
ASSSGGQETQY
>TRBV9|12
ASNPGGVVAEQY
>TRBV29-1|11
SVGNRAGYGYT
>TRBV10-3|12
ATSDPPGANVLT
>TRBV7-2|11
ASRPPGDQPQH
>TRBV7-8|17
ASSSNTGDSLSSQETQY
>TRBV12-3/TRBV12-4|13
ASSFAREGRETQY
>TRBV14|11
ASSQVGGETQY
>TRBV7-9|13
ASSFRDRGHTEAF
>TRBV5-1|14
ASSLAPGGGNQPQH
>TRBV29-1|12
SVELQAPNYGHT
>TRBV29-1|12
SWVAGRRTGELF
>TRBV20-1|12
SANRDSYNSPLH
>TRBV6-5|12
ASSYDGAHGELF